This paragraph reports one TCR beta chain. The CDR3 length is 14 residues. Germline V CDR1 and CDR2: MGHDK, SYGVNS. V dropped 6 bases and J dropped 4; count of bases not matched to a gene: 5. The source of the sample is a study of blood T cell repertoires in COVID-19. About the study: COVID-19 samples from acute and convalescent phases originated in the United States, Italy and Spain. Sources were T cells, B-cell-depleted T cells, or PBMCs; the material itself was cDNA or gDNA.

Original processing notes: The assay estimated nucleated cells by amplifying reference gene primers. Using immunoSEQ multiplex PCR, the repertoire was profiled, and TCRdb retains in-frame clones only, with some absent. V, J and clone size are taken as reported in that table, and D and trimming were inferred from the DNA itself. Found here are over 250,000 clones, approximately 88% of them singletons; the top ten hold under 2.5%. The chain uses TRBV25-1 and TRBJ1-3; 8 nucleotides match TRBD1. Sequences were obtained from peripheral blood. The receptor was derived from a man aged 50 to 59 with acute or convalescent COVID-19. The CDR3 reads CASRDRVEGNTIYF. CDR3 DNA: TGTGCCAGCAGGGACAGGGTGGAAGGAAACACCATATATTTT.